This is a list of T cell receptor beta chains from one sample in a study of blood T cell repertoires in COVID-19. The table came from immunoSEQ multiplex PCR; TCRdb's copy has only in-frame clones and leaves some out. The top ten hold roughly 4% of the sample, which has 140,000 to 150,000 clones, more than 80% seen once. The material sequenced was PBMCs or T cells enriched from blood (not recorded which). All receptors derive from a man aged 45-60 years who had recovered from COVID-19. Both conserved end residues are part of each CDR3. The D gene is left open where the match is weak. Clone size is not always given. Where it is, it says once, few, many or a class for expanded clones.

cdr3_aa cdr3_nt v_call clone_size d_call j_call
CASSSRQARSGNTIYF TGTGCCAGCAGCTCTAGACAGGCTCGCTCTGGAAACACCATATATTTT TRBV9 few NA TRBJ1-3
CASVGGLNTEAFF TGTGCCAGCGTCGGGGGATTAAACACTGAAGCTTTCTTT TRBV6-5 NA NA TRBJ1-1
CASSFLGSPESFYGYTF TGTGCCAGCAGCTTTCTTGGTTCCCCTGAGTCTTTCTATGGCTACACCTTC TRBV7-9 once NA TRBJ1-2
CASSRQTGGPDTQYF TGCGCCAGCAGCCGCCAGACAGGGGGCCCAGATACGCAGTATTTT TRBV4-3 NA TRBD1 TRBJ2-3
CASAGTGGYNEQFF TGTGCCAGCGCCGGGACAGGGGGCTACAATGAGCAGTTCTTC TRBV19 NA TRBD1 TRBJ2-1
CASSPGGEAQPQHF TGTGCCAGCAGCCCAGGAGGGGAGGCTCAGCCCCAGCATTTT TRBV9 NA NA TRBJ1-5
CASSPAGTSREQYF TGTGCCAGCAGCCCCGCCGGGACTAGTCGGGAGCAGTACTTC TRBV9 once TRBD2 TRBJ2-7
CASSLEAGGPSDTQYF TGTGCCAGCTCACTGGAAGCGGGAGGGCCGTCAGATACGCAGTATTTT TRBV18 once TRBD2 TRBJ2-3
CASSPGDTGNTGELFF TGCGCCAGCAGCCCTGGGGACACCGGGAACACCGGGGAGCTGTTTTTT TRBV5-1 NA NA TRBJ2-2
CASSGGGLADSYNEQFF TGTGCCAGCAGCGGGGGGGGACTAGCGGATTCCTACAATGAGCAGTTCTTC TRBV5-4 NA TRBD2 TRBJ2-1
CAWGRDTSNTGELFF TGTGCCTGGGGCAGGGACACCTCGAACACCGGGGAGCTGTTTTTT TRBV30 NA NA TRBJ2-2
CASSVTGSPSYTGELFF TGTGCCAGCAGCGTGACAGGGTCACCTTCTTACACCGGGGAGCTGTTTTTT TRBV9 NA TRBD1 TRBJ2-2
CASSLRGTGANVLTF TGTGCCAGCAGCTTAAGGGGGACTGGGGCCAACGTCCTGACTTTC TRBV7-9 NA NA TRBJ2-6
CASSPSGSVGDTQYF TGTGCCAGCAGCCCTAGCGGGAGCGTCGGAGATACGCAGTATTTT TRBV7-6 NA TRBD2 TRBJ2-3
CASSLTSSNYGYTF TGTGCCAGCAGCTTGACCAGTTCTAACTATGGCTACACCTTC TRBV5-4 NA NA TRBJ1-2
CASSLRRDRYYEQYF TGTGCCAGCAGTCTGAGGAGGGACAGATACTACGAGCAGTACTTC TRBV2 NA NA TRBJ2-7
CASIRQLPTEAFF TGTGCCAGCATTCGACAGTTGCCCACTGAAGCTTTCTTT TRBV6-5 NA NA TRBJ1-1
CASSPSGSGDTQYF TGTGCCAGCAGCCCAAGCGGTTCTGGGGATACGCAGTATTTT TRBV7-2 NA NA TRBJ2-3
CASSPLGLAGGIGTQYF TGTGCCAGCAGCCCGTTGGGACTAGCGGGGGGCATCGGGACCCAGTACTTC TRBV3-1/TRBV3-2 NA TRBD2 TRBJ2-5
CASYGLAGRNEQFF TGTGCCAGCTATGGACTAGCGGGAAGAAATGAGCAGTTCTTC TRBV27 NA TRBD2 TRBJ2-1
CASSPADRVYGYTF TGTGCCAGCAGCCCCGCGGACAGAGTCTATGGCTACACCTTC TRBV7-9 NA NA TRBJ1-2
CSVGWTGGATEAFF TGCAGCGTTGGTTGGACAGGGGGCGCGACTGAAGCTTTCTTT TRBV29-1 NA TRBD1 TRBJ1-1
CASNSRPTGAVYGYTF TGTGCCAGCAATTCACGGCCGACAGGGGCTGTCTATGGCTACACCTTC TRBV2 NA TRBD1 TRBJ1-2